A selection of T cell receptor beta chains follows, all from one sample in a study of blood T cell repertoires in COVID-19. Profiled with immunoSEQ multiplex PCR; TCRdb holds only in-frame clones, not every one. The table includes some 170,000 clones, around three quarters detected once. Specimen: peripheral blood. The receptors originated from a man aged 55 to 69 with acute or convalescent COVID-19. CDR3s include the opening cysteine and the closing phenylalanine or tryptophan. D genes are given only for firm matches. Expanded clones are given a class, and other clones once, few, many or no size at all.

D: TRBD2
V: TRBV7-2
size: NA
J: TRBJ2-2
CDR3: CASRSSGGVTGELFF
DNA: TGTGCCAGCAGGTCTAGCGGGGGAGTCACCGGGGAGCTGTTTTTT

D: TRBD1
V: TRBV7-2
size: NA
J: TRBJ2-3
CDR3: CASSSIQGDTQYF
DNA: TGTGCCAGCAGCTCCATACAGGGGGATACGCAGTATTTT

D: TRBD2
V: TRBV12-5
size: NA
J: TRBJ2-3
CDR3: CASGPGTSAEYSDTQYF
DNA: TGTGCTAGTGGTCCCGGGACTAGCGCAGAGTATTCAGATACGCAGTATTTT

D: NA
V: TRBV21-1
size: NA
J: TRBJ2-1
CDR3: CASTAGSGGASNEQFF
DNA: TGTGCCAGCACCGCGGGTAGCGGGGGGGCTAGCAATGAGCAGTTCTTC

D: NA
V: TRBV6-4
size: NA
J: TRBJ2-1
CDR3: CASSDSAGYNEQFF
DNA: TGTGCCAGCAGTGACTCGGCAGGCTACAATGAGCAGTTCTTC

D: TRBD1
V: TRBV25-1
size: NA
J: TRBJ2-7
CDR3: CASSPNPGTGDYEQYF
DNA: TGTGCCAGCAGTCCCAACCCCGGGACAGGGGACTACGAGCAGTACTTC

D: TRBD1
V: TRBV2
size: NA
J: TRBJ2-3
CDR3: CASRRRDRATDTQYF
DNA: TGTGCCAGCAGACGCCGGGACAGGGCCACAGATACGCAGTATTTT

D: TRBD1
V: TRBV24-1
size: NA
J: TRBJ1-2
CDR3: CATSAAGQDYGYTF
DNA: TGTGCCACCAGTGCTGCGGGACAGGACTATGGCTACACCTTC

D: NA
V: TRBV7-8
size: NA
J: TRBJ1-5
CDR3: CASSLATGSNQPQHF
DNA: TGTGCCAGCAGCTTAGCCACAGGTTCGAATCAGCCCCAGCATTTT

D: NA
V: TRBV9
size: NA
J: TRBJ1-4
CDR3: CASSPRGAGEKLFF
DNA: TGTGCCAGCAGCCCCCGGGGGGCTGGAGAAAAACTGTTTTTT

D: TRBD2
V: TRBV19
size: NA
J: TRBJ2-1
CDR3: CASSISGGRNEQFF
DNA: TGTGCCAGTAGTATTAGCGGGGGGAGGAATGAGCAGTTCTTC

D: NA
V: TRBV10-3
size: NA
J: TRBJ1-3
CDR3: CAISEYESGNTIYF
DNA: TGTGCCATCAGTGAGTACGAGTCTGGAAACACCATATATTTT

D: NA
V: TRBV7-2
size: NA
J: TRBJ2-3
CDR3: CASSTRTGELATDTQYF
DNA: TGTGCCAGCAGTACCCGAACCGGGGAATTAGCCACAGATACGCAGTATTTT

D: NA
V: TRBV11-2
size: few
J: TRBJ2-7
CDR3: CASSLDAVREQYF
DNA: TGTGCCAGCAGCTTAGACGCGGTAAGGGAGCAGTACTTC

D: NA
V: TRBV4-1
size: NA
J: TRBJ1-1
CDR3: CASSQDPGGGAGAFF
DNA: TGCGCCAGCAGCCAAGATCCGGGTGGGGGGGCTGGAGCTTTCTTT

D: NA
V: TRBV9
size: few
J: TRBJ1-1
CDR3: CASSPGTSNTEAFF
DNA: TGTGCCAGCAGCCCCGGGACATCGAACACTGAAGCTTTCTTT

D: NA
V: TRBV30
size: NA
J: TRBJ1-6
CDR3: CAWSPLGGLDSPLHF
DNA: TGTGCCTGGAGTCCCCTCGGGGGATTGGATTCACCCCTCCACTTT

D: NA
V: TRBV2
size: NA
J: TRBJ2-7
CDR3: CASTDFSYEQYF
DNA: TGTGCCAGCACCGACTTCTCCTACGAGCAGTACTTC

D: NA
V: TRBV7-3
size: once
J: TRBJ1-6
CDR3: CASSRGQPNSPLHF
DNA: TGTGCCAGCAGCCGAGGACAGCCTAATTCACCCCTCCACTTT

D: NA
V: TRBV3-1/TRBV3-2
size: NA
J: TRBJ1-2
CDR3: CASSQDREWSSYGYTF
DNA: TGTGCCAGCAGCCAAGATCGGGAGTGGAGCTCTTATGGCTACACCTTC

D: TRBD2
V: TRBV5-8
size: NA
J: TRBJ2-5
CDR3: CASSLGRAGGVETQYF
DNA: TGTGCCAGCAGCCTGGGAAGGGCGGGGGGAGTAGAGACCCAGTACTTC

D: NA
V: TRBV6-5
size: NA
J: TRBJ1-2
CDR3: CASSTGIGYTF
DNA: TGTGCCAGCAGTACAGGGATTGGCTACACCTTC

D: NA
V: TRBV5-1
size: few
J: TRBJ1-2
CDR3: CASSFTDANYGYTF
DNA: TGCGCCAGCAGCTTTACAGACGCTAACTATGGCTACACCTTC

D: NA
V: TRBV5-1
size: NA
J: TRBJ1-1
CDR3: CASSMGALRNTEAFF
DNA: TGCGCCAGCAGCATGGGGGCTTTGAGGAACACTGAAGCTTTCTTT

D: TRBD1
V: TRBV18
size: few
J: TRBJ2-5
CDR3: CASSPPTGWQETQYF
DNA: TGTGCCAGCTCACCACCGACAGGGTGGCAAGAGACCCAGTACTTC

D: TRBD2
V: TRBV5-4
size: few
J: TRBJ2-5
CDR3: CASSLLGLGAGETQYF
DNA: TGTGCCAGCAGCTTGCTGGGACTAGGGGCCGGGGAGACCCAGTACTTC

D: TRBD1
V: TRBV5-1
size: NA
J: TRBJ1-1
CDR3: CASSGTGGASEAFF
DNA: TGCGCCAGCAGCGGCACAGGGGGCGCGTCTGAAGCTTTCTTT

D: NA
V: TRBV12-3/TRBV12-4
size: NA
J: TRBJ1-4
CDR3: CASGGEREKLFF
DNA: TGTGCCAGCGGGGGGGAAAGAGAAAAACTGTTTTTT

D: NA
V: TRBV6-5
size: few
J: TRBJ1-1
CDR3: CASSYSRERKAFF
DNA: TGTGCCAGCAGTTACTCGCGGGAGAGGAAAGCTTTCTTT

D: TRBD1
V: TRBV10-3
size: NA
J: TRBJ2-7
CDR3: CAISAGAGTATYEQYF
DNA: TGTGCCATCAGCGCTGGAGCCGGGACAGCCACTTACGAGCAGTACTTC

D: NA
V: TRBV5-1
size: NA
J: TRBJ1-3
CDR3: CASSLAKGTTLDTIYF
DNA: TGCGCCAGCAGCTTGGCCAAGGGGACAACTCTGGACACCATATATTTT

D: TRBD1
V: TRBV6-1
size: NA
J: TRBJ2-5
CDR3: CASSEVSTGGLYF
DNA: TGTGCCAGCAGTGAAGTTTCGACAGGGGGCCTGTACTTC

D: TRBD2
V: TRBV15
size: NA
J: TRBJ2-3
CDR3: CATKSSGGSTDTQYF
DNA: TGTGCCACCAAGAGTAGCGGGGGAAGCACAGATACGCAGTATTTT

D: TRBD1
V: TRBV3-1/TRBV3-2
size: NA
J: TRBJ1-2
CDR3: CASKGQGRDYGYTF
DNA: TGTGCCAGCAAGGGACAGGGACGGGACTATGGCTACACCTTC

D: TRBD1
V: TRBV6-5
size: NA
J: TRBJ1-2
CDR3: CACGGTGTLQGGYTF
DNA: TGTGCCTGTGGGGGGACAGGGACTTTACAAGGAGGCTACACCTTC

D: NA
V: TRBV4-1
size: NA
J: TRBJ2-3
CDR3: CASSQGTGMADTQYF
DNA: TGCGCCAGCAGCCAAGGCACAGGGATGGCAGATACGCAGTATTTT

D: NA
V: TRBV7-2
size: NA
J: TRBJ1-3
CDR3: CASSHSTGYSGNTIYF
DNA: TGTGCCAGCAGCCATTCAACAGGGTACTCTGGAAACACCATATATTTT

D: TRBD1
V: TRBV5-4
size: NA
J: TRBJ1-2
CDR3: CASSSLGTGRGGGYTF
DNA: TGTGCCAGCAGCTCGCTCGGGACAGGGAGAGGGGGTGGCTACACCTTC

D: TRBD1
V: TRBV6-5
size: NA
J: TRBJ1-2
CDR3: CASSYSIGGTSGYTF
DNA: TGTGCCAGCAGTTACTCGATAGGGGGCACAAGTGGCTACACCTTC

D: NA
V: TRBV2
size: NA
J: TRBJ1-3
CDR3: CASSVQGEESGNTIYF
DNA: TGTGCCAGCAGTGTACAGGGAGAGGAATCTGGAAACACCATATATTTT

D: NA
V: TRBV7-6
size: NA
J: TRBJ2-5
CDR3: CASSLGSVVQETQYF
DNA: TGTGCCAGCAGCTTAGGTTCGGTTGTCCAAGAGACCCAGTACTTC

D: TRBD1
V: TRBV5-1
size: NA
J: TRBJ2-2
CDR3: CASSLRDRVSPDSGELFF
DNA: TGCGCCAGCAGCCTCCGGGACAGGGTATCCCCCGACTCCGGGGAGCTGTTTTTT

D: NA
V: TRBV2
size: NA
J: TRBJ1-5
CDR3: CASSGGSGGNQPQHF
DNA: TGTGCCAGCAGTGGGGGTTCAGGGGGCAATCAGCCCCAGCATTTT

D: TRBD2
V: TRBV3-1/TRBV3-2
size: NA
J: TRBJ2-1
CDR3: CASSQEILAGYNEQFF
DNA: TGTGCCAGCAGCCAAGAGATCCTAGCGGGGTACAATGAGCAGTTCTTC

D: NA
V: TRBV3-1/TRBV3-2
size: NA
J: TRBJ1-1
CDR3: CASSRQVNTEAFF
DNA: TGTGCCAGCAGCCGACAGGTTAACACTGAAGCTTTCTTT

D: TRBD1
V: TRBV30
size: NA
J: TRBJ1-3
CDR3: CAWRVQGSFGNTIYF
DNA: TGTGCCTGGAGGGTACAGGGGTCCTTTGGAAACACCATATATTTT